This T cell receptor (beta chain) was captured by sequencing in a study of beta chain features in type 1 diabetes. Isolated RNA was reverse transcribed in full, so expressed TCRB transcripts were sequenced. Sequencing used immunoSEQ multiplex PCR; TCRdb keeps in-frame clones, though not all of them. The sample lists almost 350,000 clones; about 20% were seen once. All sorted populations exceeded 95% purity. V lost 4 bases, J lost 4 bases, and 12 bases lay in between. Germline values: CDR1 SGHRS, CDR2 YFSETQ. The CDR3 has 14 residues. The source material was naive CD4+ T cells from blood. This TCR was recovered from a woman between 18 and 29 years old in good health. The chain joins TRBV5-1 to TRBJ2-1, with D perhaps TRBD1 (7 bases). The CDR3 loop is CASSDQGGYNEQFF. The DNA for the CDR3 is TGCGCCAGCAGCGATCAGGGGGGATACAATGAGCAGTTCTTC.